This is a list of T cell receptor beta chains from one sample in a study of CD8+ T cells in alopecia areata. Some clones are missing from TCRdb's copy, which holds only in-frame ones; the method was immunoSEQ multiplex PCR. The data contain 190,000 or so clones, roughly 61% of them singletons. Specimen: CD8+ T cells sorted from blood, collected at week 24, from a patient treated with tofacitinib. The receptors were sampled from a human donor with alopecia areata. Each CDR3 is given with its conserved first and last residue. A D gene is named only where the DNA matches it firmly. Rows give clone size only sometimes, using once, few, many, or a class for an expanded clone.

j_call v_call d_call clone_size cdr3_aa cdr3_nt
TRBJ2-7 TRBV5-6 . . CASSKEGDGRLYEQYF TGTGCCAGCAGCAAAGAGGGGGACGGACGCCTCTACGAGCAGTACTTC
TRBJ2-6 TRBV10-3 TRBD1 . CAISGGWDSSGANVLTF TGTGCCATCAGTGGGGGATGGGACAGCTCTGGGGCCAACGTCCTGACTTTC
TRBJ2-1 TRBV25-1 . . CASSESHNEQFF TGTGCCAGCAGTGAATCCCACAATGAGCAGTTCTTC
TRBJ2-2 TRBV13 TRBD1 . CASSLPRTGNTGELFF TGTGCCAGCAGCTTACCCAGGACAGGGAACACCGGGGAGCTGTTTTTT
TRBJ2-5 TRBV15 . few CATSKGSAKQETQYF TGTGCCACCAGCAAGGGCTCCGCGAAGCAAGAGACCCAGTACTTC
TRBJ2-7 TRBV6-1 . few CASSEVSEQYF TGTGCCAGCAGTGAAGTTTCAGAGCAGTACTTC
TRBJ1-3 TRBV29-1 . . CSVESISGNTIYF TGCAGCGTTGAGTCAATCTCTGGAAACACCATATATTTT
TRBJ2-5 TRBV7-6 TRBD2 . CASSLSSGGSQETQYF TGTGCCAGCAGCTTATCTAGCGGGGGGTCCCAAGAGACCCAGTACTTC
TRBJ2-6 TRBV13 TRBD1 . CASSLGPSGGSGANVLTF TGTGCCAGCAGCTTAGGTCCCTCAGGGGGCTCTGGGGCCAACGTCCTGACTTTC
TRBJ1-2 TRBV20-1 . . CSVRGYDGYTF TGCAGTGTACGGGGATACGATGGCTACACCTTC
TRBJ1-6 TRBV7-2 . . CASTSDGSYNSPLHF TGTGCCAGCACCTCCGATGGCTCCTATAATTCACCCCTCCACTTT
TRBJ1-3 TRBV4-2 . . CASSQVPISGNTIYF TGTGCCAGCAGCCAAGTACCTATCTCTGGAAACACCATATATTTT
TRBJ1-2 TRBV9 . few CASSVGQANGYTF TGTGCCAGCAGCGTAGGACAGGCCAATGGCTACACCTTC
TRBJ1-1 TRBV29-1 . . CSVAGVSRNTEAFF TGCAGCGTTGCCGGGGTGTCTCGGAACACTGAAGCTTTCTTT
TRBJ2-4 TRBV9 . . CASSPLRGPLAKNIQYF TGTGCCAGCAGCCCCCTGCGGGGGCCACTAGCCAAAAACATTCAGTACTTC
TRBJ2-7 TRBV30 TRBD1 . CAWSSLGQGYEQYF TGTGCCTGGAGCAGCCTAGGACAGGGCTACGAGCAGTACTTC
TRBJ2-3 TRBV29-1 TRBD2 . CSVVVAGPDTQYF TGCAGCGTTGTCGTAGCGGGCCCAGATACGCAGTATTTT
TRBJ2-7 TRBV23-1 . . CASSQSVYEQYF TGCGCCAGCAGTCAGTCAGTTTACGAGCAGTACTTC
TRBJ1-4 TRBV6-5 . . CASSYRSHGAREKLFF TGTGCCAGCAGTTACCGGTCACATGGGGCGCGCGAAAAACTGTTTTTT
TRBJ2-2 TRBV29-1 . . CSVDFGTGELFF TGCAGCGTCGATTTTGGGACCGGGGAGCTGTTTTTT
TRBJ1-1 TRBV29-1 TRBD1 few CSSRQGVYEAFF TGCAGCTCACGACAGGGGGTTTATGAAGCTTTCTTT
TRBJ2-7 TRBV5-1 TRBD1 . CASSLGTGGNEQYF TGCGCCAGCAGCTTGGGGACAGGGGGCAACGAGCAGTACTTC
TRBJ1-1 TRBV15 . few CATSIGVVAFF TGTGCCACCAGCATAGGGGTGGTAGCTTTCTTT
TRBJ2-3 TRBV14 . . CASSQDPRGGTDTQYF TGTGCCAGCAGCCAAGATCCGCGGGGTGGCACAGATACGCAGTATTTT
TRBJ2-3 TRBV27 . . CASSWGPVTDTQYF TGTGCCAGCAGTTGGGGGCCGGTGACAGATACGCAGTATTTT
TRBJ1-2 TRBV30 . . CAWSQGTGYGYTF TGTGCCTGGAGCCAGGGTACGGGCTATGGCTACACCTTC
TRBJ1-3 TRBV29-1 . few CSVESGRNTIYF TGCAGCGTTGAATCAGGGAGAAACACCATATATTTT
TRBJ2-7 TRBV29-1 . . CSVQGASYEQYF TGCAGCGTCCAAGGCGCCTCCTACGAGCAGTACTTC
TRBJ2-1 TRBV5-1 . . CASSLESSRSYNEQFF TGCGCCAGCAGCTTGGAGTCATCCCGCTCCTACAATGAGCAGTTCTTC
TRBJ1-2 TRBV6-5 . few CASSYGSHEMRGYTF TGTGCCAGCAGTTACGGATCTCATGAAATGCGCGGCTACACCTTC
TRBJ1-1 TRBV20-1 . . CSARGYTEAFF TGCAGTGCGCGGGGATACACTGAAGCTTTCTTT
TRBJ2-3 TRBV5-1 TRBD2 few CASSPRTPGGDTQYF TGCGCCAGCAGCCCCCGGACACCGGGAGGGGATACGCAGTATTTT
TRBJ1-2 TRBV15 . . CATSRDRSATYGYTF TGTGCCACCAGCAGAGATCGATCGGCCACCTATGGCTACACCTTC
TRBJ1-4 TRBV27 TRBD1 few CASSLLPGQRNEKLFF TGTGCCAGCAGTTTATTGCCGGGACAGAGAAATGAAAAACTGTTTTTT
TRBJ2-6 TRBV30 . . CAWSTLDSNVLTF TGTGCCTGGAGTACCCTAGACAGCAACGTCCTGACTTTC
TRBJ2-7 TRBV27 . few CASSRPLGEQYF TGTGCCAGCAGCAGGCCGCTCGGAGAGCAGTACTTC
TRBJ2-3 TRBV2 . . CASSGGRANSDTQYF TGTGCCAGCAGTGGGGGCAGGGCTAATTCAGATACGCAGTATTTT
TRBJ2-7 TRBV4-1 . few CASSQERRGTYEQYF TGCGCCAGCAGCCAAGAGAGACGGGGTACCTACGAGCAGTACTTC
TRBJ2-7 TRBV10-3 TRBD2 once CAISDPQRGYEQYF TGTGCCATCAGTGACCCCCAGCGGGGCTACGAGCAGTACTTC
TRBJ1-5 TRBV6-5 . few CASSQPGQQPQHF TGTGCCAGCAGTCAACCGGGACAACAGCCCCAGCATTTT
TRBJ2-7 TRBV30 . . CAWNRGPLDEQYF TGTGCCTGGAATCGGGGGCCTCTAGATGAGCAGTACTTC